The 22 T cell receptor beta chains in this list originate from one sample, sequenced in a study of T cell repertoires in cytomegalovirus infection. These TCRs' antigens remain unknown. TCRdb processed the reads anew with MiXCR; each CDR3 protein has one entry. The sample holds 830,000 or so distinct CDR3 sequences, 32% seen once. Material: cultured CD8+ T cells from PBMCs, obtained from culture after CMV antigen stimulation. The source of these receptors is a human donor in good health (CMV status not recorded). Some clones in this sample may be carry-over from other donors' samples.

CDR3 sequence reads: CASSLQPGTGGSPLHF. The CDR3 bases are TGTGCCAGCAGCCTTCAACCCGGGACAGGGGGTTCACCCCTCCACTTT. The gene calls are TRBV6-5 and TRBJ1-6, with 11 bases matching TRBD1. The germline gives CDR1 MNHEY, CDR2 SVGAGI. Losses at the gene ends were 6 bases for V and 9 bases for J; bases not matched to a gene: 10. The CDR3 runs 16 residues.

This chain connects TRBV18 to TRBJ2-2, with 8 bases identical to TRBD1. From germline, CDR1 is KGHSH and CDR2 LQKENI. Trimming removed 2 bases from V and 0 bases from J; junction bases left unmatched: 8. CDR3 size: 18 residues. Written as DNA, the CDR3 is TGTGCCAGCTCACCATTCGACAGGGGAAACTCGAACACCGGGGAGCTGTTTTTT. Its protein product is CASSPFDRGNSNTGELFF.

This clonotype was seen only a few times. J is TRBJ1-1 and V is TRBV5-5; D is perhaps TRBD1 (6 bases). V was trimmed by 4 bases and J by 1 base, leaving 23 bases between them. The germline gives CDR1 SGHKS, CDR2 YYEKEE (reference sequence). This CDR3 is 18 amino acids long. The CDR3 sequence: CASSLRTGTPTRNTEAFF. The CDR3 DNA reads TGTGCCAGCAGCCTGAGGACCGGGACACCAACCCGGAACACTGAAGCTTTCTTT.

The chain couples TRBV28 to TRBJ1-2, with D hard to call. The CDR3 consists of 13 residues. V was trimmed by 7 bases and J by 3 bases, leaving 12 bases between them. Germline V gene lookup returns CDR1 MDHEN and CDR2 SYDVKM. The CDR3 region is CASTLGLDYGYTF. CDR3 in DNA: TGTGCCAGCACCCTGGGTCTAGACTATGGCTACACCTTC.

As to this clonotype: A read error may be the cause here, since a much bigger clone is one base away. CDR3 in amino acids: CASRVDYGVYDYTF. In nucleotides, the CDR3 is TGTGCCAGCAGGGTTGATTATGGGGTTTATGACTACACCTTC. V gene TRBV7-9 combines with J gene TRBJ1-2, with D hard to call. CDR1 and CDR2 (germline): SEHNR, FQNEAQ (reference sequence). The CDR3 covers 14 residues.

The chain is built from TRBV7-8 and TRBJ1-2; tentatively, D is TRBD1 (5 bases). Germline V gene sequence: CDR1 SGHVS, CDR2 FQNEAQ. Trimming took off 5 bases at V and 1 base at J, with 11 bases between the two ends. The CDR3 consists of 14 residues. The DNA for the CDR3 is TGTGCCAGCAGCATAGTGACAGATAACTATGGCTACACCTTC. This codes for CASSIVTDNYGYTF.

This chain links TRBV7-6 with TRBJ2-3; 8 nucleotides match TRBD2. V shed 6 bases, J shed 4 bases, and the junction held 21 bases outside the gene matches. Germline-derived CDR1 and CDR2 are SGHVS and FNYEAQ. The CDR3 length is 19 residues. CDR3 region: CASRHDGTSSFYSSDTQYF. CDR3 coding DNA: TGTGCCAGCAGACATGACGGGACTAGTAGTTTCTACTCGTCAGATACGCAGTATTTT.

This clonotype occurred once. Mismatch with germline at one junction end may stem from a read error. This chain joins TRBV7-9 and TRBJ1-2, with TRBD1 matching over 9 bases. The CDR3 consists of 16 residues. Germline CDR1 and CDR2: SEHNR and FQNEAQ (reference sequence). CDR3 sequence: CASSLGATGGHYDYTF. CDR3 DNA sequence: TGTGCCAGCAGCTTAGGAGCGACAGGGGGACACTATGACTACACCTTC.

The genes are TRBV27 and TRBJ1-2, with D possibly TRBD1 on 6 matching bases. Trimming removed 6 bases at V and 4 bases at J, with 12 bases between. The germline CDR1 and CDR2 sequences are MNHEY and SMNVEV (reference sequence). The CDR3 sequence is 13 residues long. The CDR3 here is CASRGGRVYGYTF. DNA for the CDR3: TGTGCCAGCAGGGGGGGGCGCGTCTATGGCTACACCTTC.

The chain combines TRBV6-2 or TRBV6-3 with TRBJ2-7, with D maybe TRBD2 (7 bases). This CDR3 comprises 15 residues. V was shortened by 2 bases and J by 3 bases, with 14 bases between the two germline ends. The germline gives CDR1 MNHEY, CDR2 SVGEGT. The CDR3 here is CASSYGGALYYEQYV. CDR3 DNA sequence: TGTGCCAGCAGTTACGGGGGGGCCCTTTACTACGAGCAGTACGTC.

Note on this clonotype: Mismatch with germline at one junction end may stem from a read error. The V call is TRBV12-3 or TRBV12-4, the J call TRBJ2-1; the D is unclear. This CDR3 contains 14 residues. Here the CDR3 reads CASSLLGSYKEQFF. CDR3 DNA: TGTGCCAGCAGTTTATTAGGCTCCTACAAAGAGCAGTTCTTC.

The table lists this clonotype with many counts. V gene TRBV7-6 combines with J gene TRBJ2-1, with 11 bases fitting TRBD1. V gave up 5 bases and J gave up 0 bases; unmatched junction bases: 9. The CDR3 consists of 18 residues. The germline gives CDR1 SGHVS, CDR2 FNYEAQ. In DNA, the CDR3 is TGTGCCAGCAGCCCGGGGACAGGGGGTTCAAGCTCCTACAATGAGCAGTTCTTC. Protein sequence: CASSPGTGGSSSYNEQFF.

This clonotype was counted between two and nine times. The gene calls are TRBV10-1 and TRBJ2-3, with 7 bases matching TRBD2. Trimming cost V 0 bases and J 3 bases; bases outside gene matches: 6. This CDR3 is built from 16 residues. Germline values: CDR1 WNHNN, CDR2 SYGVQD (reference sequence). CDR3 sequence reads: CASSESKGGLTDTQYF. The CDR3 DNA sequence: TGCGCCAGCAGTGAGTCGAAGGGAGGGCTTACAGATACGCAGTATTTT.

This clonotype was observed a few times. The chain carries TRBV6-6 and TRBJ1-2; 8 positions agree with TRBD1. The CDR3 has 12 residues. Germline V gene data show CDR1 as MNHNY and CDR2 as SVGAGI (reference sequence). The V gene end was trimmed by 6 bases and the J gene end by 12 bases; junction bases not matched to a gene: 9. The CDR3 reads CASRPHRGNDTF. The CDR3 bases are TGTGCCAGCAGACCACACAGGGGGAATGACACCTTC.

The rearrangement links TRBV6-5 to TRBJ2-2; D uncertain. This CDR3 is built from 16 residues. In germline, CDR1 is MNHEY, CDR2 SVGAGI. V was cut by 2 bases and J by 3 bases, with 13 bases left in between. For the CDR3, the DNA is TGTGCCAGCAGTTACCGGGTCCCCACGGACACCGGGGAGCTGTTTTTT. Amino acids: CASSYRVPTDTGELFF.

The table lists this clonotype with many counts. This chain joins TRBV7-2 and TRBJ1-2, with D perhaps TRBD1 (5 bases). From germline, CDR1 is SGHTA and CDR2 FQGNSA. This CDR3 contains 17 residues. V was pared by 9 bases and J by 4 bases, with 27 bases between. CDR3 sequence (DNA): TGTGCCAGTACCCCAAGGAAGGGGTTAGTCTTCGGCTATGGCTACACCTTC. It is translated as CASTPRKGLVFGYGYTF.

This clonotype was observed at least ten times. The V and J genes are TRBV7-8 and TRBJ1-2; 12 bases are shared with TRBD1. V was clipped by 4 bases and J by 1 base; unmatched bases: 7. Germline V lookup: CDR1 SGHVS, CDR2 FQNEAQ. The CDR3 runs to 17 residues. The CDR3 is CASSSRDRGRDNYGYTF. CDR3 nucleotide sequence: TGTGCCAGCAGCTCCCGGGACAGGGGGCGTGATAACTATGGCTACACCTTC.

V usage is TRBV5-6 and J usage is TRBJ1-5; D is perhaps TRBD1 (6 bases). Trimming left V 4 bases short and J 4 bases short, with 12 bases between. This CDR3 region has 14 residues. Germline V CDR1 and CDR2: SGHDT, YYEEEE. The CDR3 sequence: CASSDGTSNQPQHF. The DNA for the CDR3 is TGTGCCAGCAGCGACGGGACAAGTAATCAGCCCCAGCATTTT.

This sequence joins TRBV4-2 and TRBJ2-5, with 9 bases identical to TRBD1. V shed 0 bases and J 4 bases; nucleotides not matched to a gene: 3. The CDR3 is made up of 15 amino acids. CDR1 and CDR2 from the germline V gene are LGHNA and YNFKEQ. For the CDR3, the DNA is TGTGCCAGCAGCCAAGAAGGACAGGGGACAGAGACCCAGTACTTC. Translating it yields CASSQEGQGTETQYF.

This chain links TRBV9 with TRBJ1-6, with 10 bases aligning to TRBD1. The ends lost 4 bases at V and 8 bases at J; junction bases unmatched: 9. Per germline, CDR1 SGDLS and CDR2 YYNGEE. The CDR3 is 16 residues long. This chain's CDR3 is CASSPWTGGDDSPLHF. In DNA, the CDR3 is TGTGCCAGCAGCCCTTGGACAGGGGGAGATGATTCACCCCTCCACTTT. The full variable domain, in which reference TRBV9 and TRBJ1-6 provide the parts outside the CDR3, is DSGVTQTPKHLITATGQRVTLRCSPRSGDLSVYWYQQSLDQGLQFLIQYYNGEERAKGNILERFSAQQFPDLHSELNLSSLELGDSALYFCASSPWTGGDDSPLHFGNGTRLTVT.

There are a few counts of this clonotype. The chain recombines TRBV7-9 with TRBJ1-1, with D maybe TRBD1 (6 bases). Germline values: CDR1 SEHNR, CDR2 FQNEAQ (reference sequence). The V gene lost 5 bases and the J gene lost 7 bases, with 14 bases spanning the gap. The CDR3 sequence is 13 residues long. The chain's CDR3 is CASSPAGAYEAFF. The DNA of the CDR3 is TGTGCCAGCAGCCCAGCGGGGGCTTATGAAGCTTTCTTT.

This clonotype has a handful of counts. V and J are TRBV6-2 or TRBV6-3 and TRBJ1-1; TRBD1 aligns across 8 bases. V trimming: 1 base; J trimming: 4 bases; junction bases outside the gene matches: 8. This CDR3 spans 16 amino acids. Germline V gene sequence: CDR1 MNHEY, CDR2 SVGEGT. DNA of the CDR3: TGTGCCAGCAGTTACTTCCCTGGACAGGGCACCACTGAAGCTTTCTTT. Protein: CASSYFPGQGTTEAFF.